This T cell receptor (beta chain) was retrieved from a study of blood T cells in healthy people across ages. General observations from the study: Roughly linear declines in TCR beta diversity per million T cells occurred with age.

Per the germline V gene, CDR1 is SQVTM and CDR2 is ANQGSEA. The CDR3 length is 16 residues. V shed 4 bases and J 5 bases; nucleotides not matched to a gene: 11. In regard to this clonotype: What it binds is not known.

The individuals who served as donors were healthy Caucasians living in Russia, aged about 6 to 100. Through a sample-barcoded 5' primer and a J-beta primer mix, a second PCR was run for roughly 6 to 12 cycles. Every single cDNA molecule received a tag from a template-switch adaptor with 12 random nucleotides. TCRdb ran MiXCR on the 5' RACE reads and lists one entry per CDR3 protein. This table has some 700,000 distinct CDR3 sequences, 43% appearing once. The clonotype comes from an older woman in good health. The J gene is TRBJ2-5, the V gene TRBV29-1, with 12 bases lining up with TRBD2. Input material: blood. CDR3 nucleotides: TGCAGCGTTGGGGGACTAGCGGGCACGCTTGGGGAGACCCAGTACTTC. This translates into CSVGGLAGTLGETQYF.